Below are 5 T cell receptor beta chains sequenced from a single sample in a study of T cell repertoires in aging, cancer and after chemotherapy. TRB rearrangements spanning V, D and J were amplified using mixed TRB-A/B primers. From the multiplex PCR reads, TCRdb called clonotypes with MiXCR, one entry per CDR3 protein. The sample holds some 5,000 distinct CDR3 sequences, around 22% seen once. Peripheral blood genomic DNA, not sorted cells or RNA, was the template. The material sequenced was blood. The source is a human donor with a blood cancer.

This clonotype was counted between two and nine times. CDR3 sequence: CASSWTGGHGYTF. CDR3 in DNA: TGTGCCAGCAGTTGGACAGGGGGCCATGGCTACACCTTC. The chain links TRBV7-9 to TRBJ1-2; 11 nucleotides agree with TRBD1. Germline CDR1 and CDR2: SEHNR and FQNEAQ (reference sequence). The V segment lost 6 bases and the J segment 6 bases; nucleotides outside the gene matches: 3. This CDR3 is 13 amino acids long.

This clonotype showed up just once. A read error is possible here, since a much larger clone lies one base away. V usage is TRBV6-5 and J usage is TRBJ1-6; TRBD1 is a possible D gene (6 bases). Germline lookup yields CDR1 MNHEY and CDR2 SVGAGI. V was trimmed by 7 bases and J by 10 bases, leaving 17 bases between them. This CDR3 region has 14 residues. CDR3: CASTPDRTGSPLHF. CDR3 DNA sequence: TGTGCCAGCACCCCTGACAGGACTGGATCACCCCTCCACTTT.

This clonotype is medium-sized by share. The rearrangement uses TRBV29-1 and TRBJ1-5, with D possibly TRBD1 on 5 matching bases. V was shortened by 5 bases and J by 6 bases, with 11 bases between the two germline ends. The CDR3 spans 12 residues. Per the germline V gene, CDR1 is SQVTM and CDR2 is ANQGSEA. DNA for the CDR3: TGCAGCGTTCTAAGCCAGGGTCAGCCCCAGCATTTT. It is translated as CSVLSQGQPQHF.

This clonotype was recorded a few times. The chain links TRBV6-5 to TRBJ1-1; 7 bases are a match to TRBD1. The CDR3 is made up of 15 amino acids. After removal of 2 bases from V and 0 bases from J, the junction contained 3 bases not matched to a gene. The germline gives CDR1 MNHEY, CDR2 SVGAGI. The CDR3 loop is CASSYGGQLNTEAFF. The CDR3, as DNA: TGTGCCAGCAGTTACGGGGGACAGCTGAACACTGAAGCTTTCTTT.

By share, this clonotype ranks as medium-sized. This chain uses TRBV6-4 with TRBJ2-6; tentative D call: TRBD1 (6 bases). The CDR3 length is 15 residues. Germline assignment: CDR1 MRHNA and CDR2 SNTAGT. V shed 3 bases and J shed 2 bases, with 8 bases lying between them. Here the CDR3 reads CASSDDRTGANVLTF. The CDR3 nucleotides are TGTGCCAGCAGTGATGACAGGACTGGGGCCAACGTCCTGACTTTC.